This paragraph covers one TCR beta chain sequence. The clone's antigen remains unknown. No base quality values were provided; no much bigger clone lies one nucleotide off. Synthetic TCR analog templates were spiked into each PCR so that absolute template abundance could be estimated from read counts. Using the immunoSEQ assay, TCRbeta CDR3 regions were amplified from genomic DNA with bias-controlled V and J gene primers. Sequencing of rearranged TCRbeta segments was performed at approximately 20X coverage. The original methods were these. Clustering was used to correct sequencing errors, and CDR3s were annotated against IMGT to assign V, D and J genes. Downstream analyses used only productive TCRbeta rearrangements, leaving out any out-of-frame or stop-codon sequences. Clonality was calculated as one minus the Shannon entropy normalized by the log of the number of unique productive sequences. Clones differing between time points or between blood and tumor were identified using Fisher's exact test with Benjamini-Hochberg correction, with an adjusted p below 0.01 applied as the threshold. TCRdb mirrors the immuneACCESS table, restricted to in-frame sequences. Some clones are absent from its copies; in checked studies, under half trace to an unresolved V gene, and the reason for the others is unknown. The V and J calls and clone size were taken over from that table, and D and trimming were inferred from the DNA. This sample is represented by roughly 100,000 clones; approximately 86% of them were singletons. Around 2.4% of the sample comes from the top ten.

This sample stems from a study of PD-L1 blockade in urothelial cancer (dated by TCRdb to about 2017). Turning to the overall study: Therapy was started in about 2014 for all patients, and atezolizumab 1,200 mg was administered intravenously every 3 weeks. Pretreatment blood TCR-seq was available for nearly 30 patients, at least one posttreatment blood collection was obtained for 25 or so patients, and tumor TCR-seq was available for 25 or so patients. Blood samples were analyzed at 3 weeks after treatment start (second dose) and at 6 weeks after treatment start. In the same patients, whole exome sequencing and RNA sequencing of pretreatment tumors were performed in addition to TCR sequencing. About 90% of the roughly 29 patients were identified as males with urothelial cancer of bladder origin, and a prior smoking history was reported by 18 of 29 patients. Durable clinical benefit was achieved by nine patients and was not achieved by 20 patients. Patients had an ECOG performance status of 0 or 1 and had received between 0 and 3 prior chemotherapy regimens. Somatic, immune and clinical correlates of response to PD-L1 blockade with atezolizumab in urothelial cancer were the focus of an exploratory multi-omic analysis. Durable clinical benefit meant progression-free survival longer than 6 months, and TCR features were also tested against progression-free and overall survival. A median of roughly 140,000 T cells and 85,000 or so unique TCRs was obtained from blood samples, and a median clonality of approximately 0.08 was observed. Pretreatment tumor samples, along with matched peripheral blood serially collected before and after atezolizumab treatment, were subjected to TCR sequencing.

Results and caveats for the whole study, not just this receptor: Because of the small sample size (n ≈ 29) and the many exploratory analyses performed, the results are intended to be regarded as hypothesis-generating. Greater expansion of tumor-associated TCR clones in peripheral blood 3 weeks after the start of treatment was observed in patients with durable benefit (n of about 20, p = 0.022). Improved progression-free and overall survival was associated with having pretreatment peripheral blood TCR clonality below the median.

Inclusive of the bounding cysteine and phenylalanine, the CDR3 is 15 residues long. Just the 45-base CDR3 DNA is kept, in frame starting at base 1. Ends trimmed: V by 2 bases, J by 1 base; bases unmatched to a gene: 2. Based on the germline V gene (reference sequence), the CDR1 and CDR2 sequences are MNHEY and SMNVEV. The cohort comprised fewer than 35 patients with locally advanced or metastatic urothelial carcinoma treated at Memorial Sloan Kettering on a trial protocol. Peripheral blood mononuclear cells were collected from each patient pretreatment and during treatment, giving between 1 and 8 total time points per patient. The Qiagen DNeasy Blood extraction kit was used to purify genomic DNA from total PBMCs and from tumor samples. PBMCs were collected pretreatment and during treatment, and were isolated and stored as previously described.

The sequencing used PBMCs, collected around atezolizumab (anti-PD-L1) treatment. The rearranged segments are TRBV27 and TRBJ2-3; TRBD2 matches 8 bases in the middle. This TCR came from a man aged 45-60 years with urothelial cancer. The nucleotides read TGTGCCAGCAGTTTAGCGGGAGGTGGCACAGATACGCAGTATTTT. It translates to CASSLAGGGTDTQYF.